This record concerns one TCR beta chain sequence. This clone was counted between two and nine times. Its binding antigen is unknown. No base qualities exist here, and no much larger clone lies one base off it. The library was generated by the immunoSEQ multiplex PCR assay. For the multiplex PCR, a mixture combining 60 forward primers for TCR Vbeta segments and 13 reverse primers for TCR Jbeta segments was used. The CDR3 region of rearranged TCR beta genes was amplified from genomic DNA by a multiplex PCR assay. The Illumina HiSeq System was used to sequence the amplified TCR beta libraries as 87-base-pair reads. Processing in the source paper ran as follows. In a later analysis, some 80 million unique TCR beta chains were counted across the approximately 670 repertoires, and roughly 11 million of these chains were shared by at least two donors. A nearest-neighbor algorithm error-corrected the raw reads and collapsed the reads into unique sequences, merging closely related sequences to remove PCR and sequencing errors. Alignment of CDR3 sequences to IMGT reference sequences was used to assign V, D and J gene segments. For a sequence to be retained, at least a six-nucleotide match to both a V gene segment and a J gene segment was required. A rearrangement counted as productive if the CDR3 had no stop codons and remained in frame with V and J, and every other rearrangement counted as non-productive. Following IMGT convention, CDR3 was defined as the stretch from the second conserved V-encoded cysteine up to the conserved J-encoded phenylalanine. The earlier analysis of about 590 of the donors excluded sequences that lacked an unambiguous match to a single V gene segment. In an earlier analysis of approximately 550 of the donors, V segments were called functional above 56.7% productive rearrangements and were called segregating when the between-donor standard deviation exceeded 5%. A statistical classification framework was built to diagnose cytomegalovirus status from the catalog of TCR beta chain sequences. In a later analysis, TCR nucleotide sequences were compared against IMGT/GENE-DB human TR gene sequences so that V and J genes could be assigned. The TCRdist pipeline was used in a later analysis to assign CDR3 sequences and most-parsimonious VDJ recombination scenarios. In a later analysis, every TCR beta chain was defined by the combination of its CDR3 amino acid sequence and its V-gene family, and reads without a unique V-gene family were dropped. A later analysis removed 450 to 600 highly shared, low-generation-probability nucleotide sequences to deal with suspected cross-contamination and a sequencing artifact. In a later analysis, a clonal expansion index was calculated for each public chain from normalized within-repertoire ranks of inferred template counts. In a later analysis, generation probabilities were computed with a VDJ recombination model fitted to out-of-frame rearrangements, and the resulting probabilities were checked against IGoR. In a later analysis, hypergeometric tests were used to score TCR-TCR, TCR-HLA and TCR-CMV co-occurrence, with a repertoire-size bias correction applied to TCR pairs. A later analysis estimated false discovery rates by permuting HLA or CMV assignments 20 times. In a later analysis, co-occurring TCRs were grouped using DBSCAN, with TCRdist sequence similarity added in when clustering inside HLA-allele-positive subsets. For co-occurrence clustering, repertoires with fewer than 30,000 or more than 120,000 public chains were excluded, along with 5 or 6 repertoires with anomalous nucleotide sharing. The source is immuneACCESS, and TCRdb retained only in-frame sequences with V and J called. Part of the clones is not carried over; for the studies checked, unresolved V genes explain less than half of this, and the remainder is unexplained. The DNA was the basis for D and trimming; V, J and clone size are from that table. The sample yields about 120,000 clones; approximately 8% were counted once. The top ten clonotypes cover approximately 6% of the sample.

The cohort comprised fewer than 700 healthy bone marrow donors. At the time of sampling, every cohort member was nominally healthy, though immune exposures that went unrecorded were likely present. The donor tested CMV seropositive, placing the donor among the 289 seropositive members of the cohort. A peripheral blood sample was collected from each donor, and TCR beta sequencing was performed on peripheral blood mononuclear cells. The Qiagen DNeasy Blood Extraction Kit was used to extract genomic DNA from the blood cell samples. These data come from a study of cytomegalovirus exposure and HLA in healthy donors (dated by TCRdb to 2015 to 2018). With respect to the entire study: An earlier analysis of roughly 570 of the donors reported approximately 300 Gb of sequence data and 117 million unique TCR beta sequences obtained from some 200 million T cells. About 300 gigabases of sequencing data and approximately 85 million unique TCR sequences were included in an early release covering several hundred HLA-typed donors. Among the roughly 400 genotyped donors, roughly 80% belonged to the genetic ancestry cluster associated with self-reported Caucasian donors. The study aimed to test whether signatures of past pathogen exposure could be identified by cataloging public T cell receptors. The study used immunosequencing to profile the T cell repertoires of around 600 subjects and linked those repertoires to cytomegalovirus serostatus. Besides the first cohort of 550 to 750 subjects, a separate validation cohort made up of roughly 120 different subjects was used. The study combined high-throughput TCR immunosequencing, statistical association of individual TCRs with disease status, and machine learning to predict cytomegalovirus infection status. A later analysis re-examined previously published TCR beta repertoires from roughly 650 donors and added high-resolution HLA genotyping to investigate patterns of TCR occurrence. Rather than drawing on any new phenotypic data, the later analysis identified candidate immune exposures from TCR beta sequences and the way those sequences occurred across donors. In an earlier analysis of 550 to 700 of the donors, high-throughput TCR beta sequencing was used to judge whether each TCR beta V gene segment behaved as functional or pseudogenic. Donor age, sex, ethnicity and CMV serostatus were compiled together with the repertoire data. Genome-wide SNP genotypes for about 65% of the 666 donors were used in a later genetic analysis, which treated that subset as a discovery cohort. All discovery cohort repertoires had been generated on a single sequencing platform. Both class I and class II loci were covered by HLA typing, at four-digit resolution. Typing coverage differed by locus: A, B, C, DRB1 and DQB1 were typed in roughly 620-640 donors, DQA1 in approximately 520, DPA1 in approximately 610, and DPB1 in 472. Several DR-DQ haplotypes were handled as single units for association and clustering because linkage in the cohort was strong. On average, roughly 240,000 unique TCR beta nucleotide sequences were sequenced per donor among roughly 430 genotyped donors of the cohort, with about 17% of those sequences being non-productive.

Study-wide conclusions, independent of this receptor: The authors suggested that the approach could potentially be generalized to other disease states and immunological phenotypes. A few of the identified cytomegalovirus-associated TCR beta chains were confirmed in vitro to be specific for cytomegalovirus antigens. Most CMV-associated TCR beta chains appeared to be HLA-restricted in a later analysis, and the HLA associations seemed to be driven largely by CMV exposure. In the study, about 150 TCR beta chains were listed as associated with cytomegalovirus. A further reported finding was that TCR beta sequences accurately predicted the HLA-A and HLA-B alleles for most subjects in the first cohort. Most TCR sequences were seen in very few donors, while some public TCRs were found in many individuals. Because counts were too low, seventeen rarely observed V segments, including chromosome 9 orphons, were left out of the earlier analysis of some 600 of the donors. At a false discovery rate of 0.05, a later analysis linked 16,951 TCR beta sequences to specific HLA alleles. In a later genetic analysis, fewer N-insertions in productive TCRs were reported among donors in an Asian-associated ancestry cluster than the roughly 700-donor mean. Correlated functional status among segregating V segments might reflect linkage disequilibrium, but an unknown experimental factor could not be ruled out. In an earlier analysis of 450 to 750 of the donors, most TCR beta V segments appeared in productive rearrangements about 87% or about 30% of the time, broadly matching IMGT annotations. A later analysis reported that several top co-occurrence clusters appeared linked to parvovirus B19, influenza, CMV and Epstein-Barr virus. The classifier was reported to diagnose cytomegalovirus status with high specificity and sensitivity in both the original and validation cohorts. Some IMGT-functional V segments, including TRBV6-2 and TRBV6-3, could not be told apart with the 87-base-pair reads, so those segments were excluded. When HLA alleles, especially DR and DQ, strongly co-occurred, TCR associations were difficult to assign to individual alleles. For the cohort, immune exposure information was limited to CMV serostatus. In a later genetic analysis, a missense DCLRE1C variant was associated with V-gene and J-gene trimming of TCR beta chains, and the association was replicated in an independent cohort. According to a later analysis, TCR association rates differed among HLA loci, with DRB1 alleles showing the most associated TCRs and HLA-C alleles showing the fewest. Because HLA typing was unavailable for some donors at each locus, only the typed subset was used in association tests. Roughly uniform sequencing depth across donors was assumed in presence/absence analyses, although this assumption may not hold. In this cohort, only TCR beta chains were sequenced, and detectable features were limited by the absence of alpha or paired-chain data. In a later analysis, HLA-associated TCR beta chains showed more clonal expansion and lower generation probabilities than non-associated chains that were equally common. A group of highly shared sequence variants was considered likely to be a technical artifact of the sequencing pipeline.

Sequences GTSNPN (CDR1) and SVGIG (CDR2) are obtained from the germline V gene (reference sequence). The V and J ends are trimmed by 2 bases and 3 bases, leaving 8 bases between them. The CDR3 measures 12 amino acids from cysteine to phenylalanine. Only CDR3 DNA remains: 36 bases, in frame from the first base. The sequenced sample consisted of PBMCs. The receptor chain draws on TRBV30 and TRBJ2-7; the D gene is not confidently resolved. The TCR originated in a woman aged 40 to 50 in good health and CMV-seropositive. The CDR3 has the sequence CAWSISVYEQYF. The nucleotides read TGTGCCTGGAGTATCTCAGTCTACGAGCAGTACTTC.